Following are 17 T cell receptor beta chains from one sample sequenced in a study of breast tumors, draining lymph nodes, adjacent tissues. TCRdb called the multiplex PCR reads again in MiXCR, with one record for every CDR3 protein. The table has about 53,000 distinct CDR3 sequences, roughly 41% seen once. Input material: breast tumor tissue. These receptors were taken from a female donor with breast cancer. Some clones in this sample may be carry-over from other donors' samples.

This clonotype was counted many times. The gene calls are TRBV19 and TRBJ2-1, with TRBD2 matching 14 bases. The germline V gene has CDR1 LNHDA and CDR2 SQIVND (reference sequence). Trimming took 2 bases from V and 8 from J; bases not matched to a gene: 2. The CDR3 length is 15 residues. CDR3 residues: CASSIPGLAGDEQFF. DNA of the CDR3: TGTGCCAGTAGTATACCGGGACTAGCGGGAGATGAGCAGTTCTTC.

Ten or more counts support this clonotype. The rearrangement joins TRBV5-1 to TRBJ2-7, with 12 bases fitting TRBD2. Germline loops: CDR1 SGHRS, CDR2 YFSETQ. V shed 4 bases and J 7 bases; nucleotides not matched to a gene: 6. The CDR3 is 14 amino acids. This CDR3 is CASSLAGGPREQYF. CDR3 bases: TGCGCCAGCAGCCTAGCGGGAGGGCCGCGGGAGCAGTACTTC.

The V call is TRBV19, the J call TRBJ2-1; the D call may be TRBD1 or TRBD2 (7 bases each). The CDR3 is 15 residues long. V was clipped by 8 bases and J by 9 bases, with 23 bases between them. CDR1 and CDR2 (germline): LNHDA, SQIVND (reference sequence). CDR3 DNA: TGTGCCAGTGCGACAGGGACTACCTCGTGGAGTGAGCAGTTCTTC. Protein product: CASATGTTSWSEQFF.

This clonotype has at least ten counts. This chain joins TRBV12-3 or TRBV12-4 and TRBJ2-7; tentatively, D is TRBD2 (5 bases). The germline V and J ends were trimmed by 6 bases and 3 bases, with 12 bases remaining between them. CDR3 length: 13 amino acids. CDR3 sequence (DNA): TGTGCCAGCAGGGGGTCCGGGGACTACGAGCAGTACTTC. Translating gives CASRGSGDYEQYF.

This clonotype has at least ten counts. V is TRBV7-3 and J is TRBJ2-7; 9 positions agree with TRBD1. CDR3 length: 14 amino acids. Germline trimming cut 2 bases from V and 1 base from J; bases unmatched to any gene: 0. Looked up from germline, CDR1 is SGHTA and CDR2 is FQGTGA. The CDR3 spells CASSLGTGSYEQYF. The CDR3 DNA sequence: TGTGCCAGCAGCTTAGGGACAGGGTCCTACGAGCAGTACTTC.

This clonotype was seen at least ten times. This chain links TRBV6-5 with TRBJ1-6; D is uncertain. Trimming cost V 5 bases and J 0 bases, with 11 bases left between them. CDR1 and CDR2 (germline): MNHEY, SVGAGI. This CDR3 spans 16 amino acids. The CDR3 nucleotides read TGTGCCAGCAGTCCGGCTTCAAGCTCCTATAATTCACCCCTCCACTTT. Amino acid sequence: CASSPASSSYNSPLHF.

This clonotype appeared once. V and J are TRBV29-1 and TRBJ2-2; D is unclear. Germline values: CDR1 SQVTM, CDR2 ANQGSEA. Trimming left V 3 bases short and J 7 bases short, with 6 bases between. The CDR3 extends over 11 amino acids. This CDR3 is CSVDMGGELFF. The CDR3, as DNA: TGCAGCGTTGATATGGGCGGGGAGCTGTTTTTT.

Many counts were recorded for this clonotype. The CDR3 nucleotides read TGCGCCAGCAGCTTGGACAGGAGGGATAATTCACCCCTCCACTTT. Protein sequence: CASSLDRRDNSPLHF. The V and J genes are TRBV5-1 and TRBJ1-6, with D possibly being TRBD1 (5 bases). Germline V lookup: CDR1 SGHRS, CDR2 YFSETQ. The length of the CDR3 is 15 residues. The germline V and J ends were trimmed by 0 bases and 5 bases, with 9 bases remaining between them.

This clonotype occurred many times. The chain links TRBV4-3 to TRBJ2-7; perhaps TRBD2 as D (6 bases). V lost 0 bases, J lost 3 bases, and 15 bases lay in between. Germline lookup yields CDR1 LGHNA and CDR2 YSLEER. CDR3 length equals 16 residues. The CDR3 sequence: CASSQDLASVIYEQYF. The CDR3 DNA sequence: TGCGCCAGCAGCCAAGATCTGGCTAGCGTGATCTACGAGCAGTACTTC.

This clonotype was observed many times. In nucleotides, the CDR3 is TGCGCCAGCAGCTTGGTTGGGCAGGGGACCCTTCTTCAAGAGACCCAGTACTTC. Protein: CASSLVGQGTLLQETQYF. The chain combines TRBV5-1 with TRBJ2-5, with D tentatively TRBD1 (6 bases). The CDR3 runs to 18 residues. V lost 0 bases and J 2 bases, leaving 20 bases between the germline ends. The germline gives CDR1 SGHRS, CDR2 YFSETQ.

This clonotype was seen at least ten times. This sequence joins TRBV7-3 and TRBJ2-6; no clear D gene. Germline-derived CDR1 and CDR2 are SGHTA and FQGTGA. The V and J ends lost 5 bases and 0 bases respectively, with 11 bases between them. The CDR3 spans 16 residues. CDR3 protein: CASSPSPDSGANVLTF. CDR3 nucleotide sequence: TGTGCCAGCAGCCCTTCCCCCGACTCTGGGGCCAACGTCCTGACTTTC. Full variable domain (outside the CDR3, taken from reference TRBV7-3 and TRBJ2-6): GAGVSQTPSNKVTEKGKYVELRCDPISGHTALYWYRQSLGQGPEFLIYFQGTGAADDSGLPNDRFFAVRPEGSVSTLKIQRTERGDSAVYLCASSPSPDSGANVLTFGAGSRLTVL.

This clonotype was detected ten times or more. The chain's CDR3 is CASALGQGYGYTF. CDR3 nucleotide sequence: TGTGCCAGCGCACTCGGTCAAGGCTATGGCTACACCTTC. The rearrangement links TRBV5-6 to TRBJ1-2; D call uncertain. V was cut by 7 bases and J by 4 bases, with 14 bases left in between. The CDR3 consists of 13 residues. Germline CDR1 reads SGHDT; CDR2 reads YYEEEE. Variable domain in full (rest from reference TRBV5-6 and TRBJ1-2): DAGVTQSPTHLIKTRGQQVTLRCSPKSGHDTVSWYQQALGQGPQFIFQYYEEEERQRGNFPDRFSGHQFPNYSSELNVNALLLGDSALYLCASALGQGYGYTFGSGTRLTVV.

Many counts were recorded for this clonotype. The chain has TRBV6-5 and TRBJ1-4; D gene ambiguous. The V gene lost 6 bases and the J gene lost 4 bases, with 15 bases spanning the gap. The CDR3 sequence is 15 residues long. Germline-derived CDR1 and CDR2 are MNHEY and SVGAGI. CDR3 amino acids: CASRRGLGSNEKLFF. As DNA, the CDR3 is TGTGCCAGCAGGCGCGGACTGGGTAGTAATGAAAAACTGTTTTTT.

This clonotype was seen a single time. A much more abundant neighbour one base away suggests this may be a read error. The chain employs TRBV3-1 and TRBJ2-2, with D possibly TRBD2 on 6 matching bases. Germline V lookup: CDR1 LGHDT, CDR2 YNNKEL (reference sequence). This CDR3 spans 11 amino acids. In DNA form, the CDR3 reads TGTGCCAGCAAGGACACCGGGGGGCTGTTTTTT. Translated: CASKDTGGLFF.

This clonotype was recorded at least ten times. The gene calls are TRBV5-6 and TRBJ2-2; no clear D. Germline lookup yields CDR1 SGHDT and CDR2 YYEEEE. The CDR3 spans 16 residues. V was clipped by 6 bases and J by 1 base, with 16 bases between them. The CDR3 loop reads CASNSRSDGNTGELFF. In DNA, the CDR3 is TGTGCCAGCAATTCCCGTTCTGACGGGAACACCGGGGAGCTGTTTTTT.

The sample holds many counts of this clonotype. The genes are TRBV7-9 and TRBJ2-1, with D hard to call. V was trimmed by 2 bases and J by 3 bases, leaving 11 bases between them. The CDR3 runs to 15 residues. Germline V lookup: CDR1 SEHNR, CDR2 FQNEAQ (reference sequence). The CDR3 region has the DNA TGTGCCAGCAGCTTACGGCGGTTCAGCTACAATGAGCAGTTCTTC. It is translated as CASSLRRFSYNEQFF.

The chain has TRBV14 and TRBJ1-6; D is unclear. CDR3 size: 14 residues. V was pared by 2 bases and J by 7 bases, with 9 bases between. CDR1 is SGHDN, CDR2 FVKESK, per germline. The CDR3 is CASSQTAANSPLHF. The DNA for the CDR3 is TGTGCCAGCAGCCAAACAGCAGCGAATTCACCCCTCCACTTT. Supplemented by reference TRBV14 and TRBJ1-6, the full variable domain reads EAGVTQFPSHSVIEKGQTVTLRCDPISGHDNLYWYRRVMGKEIKFLLHFVKESKQDESGMPNNRFLAERTGGTYSTLKVQPAELEDSGVYFCASSQTAANSPLHFGNGTRLTVT.